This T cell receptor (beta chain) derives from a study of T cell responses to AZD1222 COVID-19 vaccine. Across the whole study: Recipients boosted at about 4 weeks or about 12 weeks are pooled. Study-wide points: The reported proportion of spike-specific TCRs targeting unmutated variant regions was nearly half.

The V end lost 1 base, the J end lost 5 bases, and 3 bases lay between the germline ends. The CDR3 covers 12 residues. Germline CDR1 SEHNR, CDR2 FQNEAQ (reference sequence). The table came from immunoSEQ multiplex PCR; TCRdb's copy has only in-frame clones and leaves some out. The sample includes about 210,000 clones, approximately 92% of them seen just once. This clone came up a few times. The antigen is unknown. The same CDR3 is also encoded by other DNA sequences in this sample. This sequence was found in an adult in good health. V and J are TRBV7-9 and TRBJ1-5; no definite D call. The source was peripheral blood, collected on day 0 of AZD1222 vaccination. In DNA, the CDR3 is TGTGCCAGCAGCTTAGGGGATCAGCCCCAGCATTTT. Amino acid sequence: CASSLGDQPQHF.